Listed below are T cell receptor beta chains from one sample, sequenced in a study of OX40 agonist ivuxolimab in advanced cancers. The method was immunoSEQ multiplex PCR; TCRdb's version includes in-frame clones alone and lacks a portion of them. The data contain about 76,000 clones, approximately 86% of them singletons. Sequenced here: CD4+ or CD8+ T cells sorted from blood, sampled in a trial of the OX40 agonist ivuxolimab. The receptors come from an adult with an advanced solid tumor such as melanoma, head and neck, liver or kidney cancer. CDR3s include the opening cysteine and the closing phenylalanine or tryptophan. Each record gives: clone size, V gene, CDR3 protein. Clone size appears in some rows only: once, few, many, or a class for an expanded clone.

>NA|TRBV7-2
CASSPQGGYTEAFF
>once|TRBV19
CAASLGRHENEQFF
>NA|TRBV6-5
CASSISRDRGGGYTF
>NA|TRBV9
CASSSGVGTGELFF
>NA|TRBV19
CASSMVADSNQPQHF
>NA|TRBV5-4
CVPGGRNSGANVLTF
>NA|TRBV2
CASSVLAGGNTGELFF
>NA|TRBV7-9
CASSFAGDPDTQYF
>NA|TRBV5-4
CASSLGQDNYGYTF
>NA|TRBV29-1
CSVEDNGGYNEQFF
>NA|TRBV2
CASSQSNTGELFF
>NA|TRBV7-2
CASSHGQATSNYGYTF
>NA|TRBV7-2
CASTPSPGQYSPLHF
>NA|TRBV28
CASSLPQDDGYTF
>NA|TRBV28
CASSFGDRKSYEQYF
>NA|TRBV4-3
CASSQGGPTENNSPLHF
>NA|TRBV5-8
CASSRGAGNTGELFF
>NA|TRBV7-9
CASSHRTSGEADTQYF
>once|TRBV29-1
CSVNPGQGLLNTGELFF
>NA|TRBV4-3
CASSHPPGQGFTNYGYTF
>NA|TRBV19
CASSIGQGLAKNIQYF
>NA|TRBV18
CASSPNEETQYF
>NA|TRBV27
CASSTRTSGVQETQYF
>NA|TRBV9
CASSSVGVSTDTQYF
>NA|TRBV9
CASSVRGMNEKLFF
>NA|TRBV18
CASSPDISHTEAFF
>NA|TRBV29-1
CSVYANTGELFF